Described below is a single TCR beta chain sequence and its context. Sequencing was performed with immunoSEQ multiplex PCR; in TCRdb, only in-frame clones are kept and a portion is missing. The sample gives almost 400,000 clones, around 87% of which show up once; approximately 2.4% is in the top ten. Looked up from germline, CDR1 is MNHEY and CDR2 is SMNVEV (reference sequence). This CDR3 is built from 15 residues. V was pared by 0 bases and J by 2 bases, with 10 bases between. The sample belongs to a study of blood T cell repertoires in COVID-19. This sequence joins TRBV27 and TRBJ1-2; D possibly corresponds to TRBD1 (6 bases). Sequencing was performed on peripheral blood. The source is a woman aged 60-75 years with COVID-19, enrolled during active disease. The CDR3 region has the DNA TGTGCCAGCAGTTTATCGCTCAGGGGAAACTATGGCTACACCTTC. It translates to CASSLSLRGNYGYTF.